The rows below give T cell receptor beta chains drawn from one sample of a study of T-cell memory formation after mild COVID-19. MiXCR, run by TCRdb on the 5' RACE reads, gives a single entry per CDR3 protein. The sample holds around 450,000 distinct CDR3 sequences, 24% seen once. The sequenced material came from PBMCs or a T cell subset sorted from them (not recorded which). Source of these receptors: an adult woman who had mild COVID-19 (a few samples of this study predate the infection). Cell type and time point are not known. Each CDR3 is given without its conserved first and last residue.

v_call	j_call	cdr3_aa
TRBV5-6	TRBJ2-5	ASSFGFGPLRETQY
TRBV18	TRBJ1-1	ASSPLGGAVLAEAF
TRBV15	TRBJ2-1	ATSRGGTLDNEQF
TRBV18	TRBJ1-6	ASSPPGVNNSPLH
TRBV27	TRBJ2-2	ASSYPMSTGELF
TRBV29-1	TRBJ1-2	SVEDQLGTGLLNGYT
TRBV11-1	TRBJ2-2	ASSLAPRDTGELF
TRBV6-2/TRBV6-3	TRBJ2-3	ASSRPSPLLAGEFTDTQY
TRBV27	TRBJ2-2	ASKGGIAGELF
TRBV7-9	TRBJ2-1	ASSLALGTHFQQF
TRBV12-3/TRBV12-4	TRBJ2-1	ASSIRRNEQF
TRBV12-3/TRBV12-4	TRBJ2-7	ASSIRPHEQY
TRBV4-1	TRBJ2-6	ASSQEGPLSGANVLT
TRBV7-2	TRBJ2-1	ASSTDRGLSYNEQF
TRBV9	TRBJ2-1	ASSVAASRYNEQF
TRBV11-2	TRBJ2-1	ASSLGGGLSGQF
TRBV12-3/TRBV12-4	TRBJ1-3	ASSSPDTFSGNTIY
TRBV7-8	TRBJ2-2	ASSLLTGMLAGELF
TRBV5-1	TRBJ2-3	ASSSGETDRTDTQY
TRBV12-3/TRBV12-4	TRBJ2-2	ASSLSDGTSVTGELF
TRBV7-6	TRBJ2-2	ASSLEGPRMF
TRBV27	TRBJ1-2	ASSHPGGTIYGYT
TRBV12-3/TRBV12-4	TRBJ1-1	ASMKDTEAF
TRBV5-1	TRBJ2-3	ASSISVNTDTQY
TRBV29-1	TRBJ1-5	SAQDGIGSQPQH
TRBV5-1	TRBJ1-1	ASSLFGQGTNTEAF
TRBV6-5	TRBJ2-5	ASSRDRGWETQY
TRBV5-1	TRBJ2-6	ASSLQRTAVQRSGANVLT
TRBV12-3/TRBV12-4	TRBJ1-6	ASRMRQGRNSPLH
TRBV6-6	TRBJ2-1	ASMGDNEQF
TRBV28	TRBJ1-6	ASSFRADSPLH
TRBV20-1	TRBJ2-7	SARVGGAYEQY
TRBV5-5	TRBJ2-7	ASSFLRTGLGYEQY
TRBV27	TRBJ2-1	ASRRDYHYNEQF
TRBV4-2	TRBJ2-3	ASSQDHLAGGPADTQY
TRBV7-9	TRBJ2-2	ASSSQQAGITGELF
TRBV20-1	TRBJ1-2	SAPRGQSVDGYT
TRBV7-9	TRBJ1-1	ASSPPGGGSNTEAF
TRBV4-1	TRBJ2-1	ASSQGTSGGANEQF
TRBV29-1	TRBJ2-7	SVVPPGSYEQY
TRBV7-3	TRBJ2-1	ASSLIGLAGANEQF
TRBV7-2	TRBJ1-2	ASSLDYRVFNYGYT
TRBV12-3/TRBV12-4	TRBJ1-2	ASSWQPINYGYT
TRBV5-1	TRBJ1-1	ASSTYGRRMEAF
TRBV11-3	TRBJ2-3	ASSSRRGHGADTQY
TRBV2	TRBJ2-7	ASSGNGDRYEQY
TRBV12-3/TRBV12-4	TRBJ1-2	ASSLGDGYT
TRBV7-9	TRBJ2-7	AGGRRDSYEQY
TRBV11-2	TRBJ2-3	ASSSGTSIHTQY